What follows are 23 T cell receptor beta chains derived from one specimen sequenced in a study of cytomegalovirus exposure and HLA in healthy donors. The assay was immunoSEQ multiplex PCR, and TCRdb's table has in-frame clones only and misses some. The sample yields 150,000 to 200,000 clones, about four fifths seen once. Source material: PBMCs. These TCRs come from a man aged 30-40 years in good health and CMV-seropositive.

This clone showed up just a few times. The V call is TRBV28, the J call TRBJ1-5, with a possible D match to TRBD1 (6 bases). This CDR3 comprises 14 residues. Germline V CDR1 and CDR2: MDHEN, SYDVKM. Trimming removed 4 bases at V and 5 bases at J, with 12 bases between. CDR3 coding DNA: TGTGCCAGCAGTTCGACAGGCCTCGATCAGCCCCAGCATTTT. Protein: CASSSTGLDQPQHF.

The V call is TRBV27, the J call TRBJ2-1; TRBD1 matches 9 bases. V gave up 3 bases and J gave up 1 base; unmatched junction bases: 4. The length of the CDR3 is 16 residues. Germline CDR1 reads MNHEY; CDR2 reads SMNVEV (reference sequence). The CDR3 DNA follows: TGTGCCAGCAGTTTGTGGGGACAGGGTTCCTACAATGAGCAGTTCTTC. Its protein is CASSLWGQGSYNEQFF.

This chain joins TRBV6-1 and TRBJ1-3; weak D call: TRBD1 (6 bases). Trimming removed 1 base from V and 2 bases from J, with 6 bases in between. Germline assignment: CDR1 MNHNS and CDR2 SASEGT. The CDR3 consists of 14 residues. For the CDR3, the DNA is TGTGCCAGCAGTGAAGGGGGGCCTGGAAACACCATATATTTT. Translating gives CASSEGGPGNTIYF.

The chain has TRBV9 and TRBJ2-1; tentatively, D is TRBD2 (5 bases). The V and J ends lost 3 bases and 5 bases respectively, with 12 bases between them. Germline V gene data show CDR1 as SGDLS and CDR2 as YYNGEE. The CDR3 sequence is 14 residues long. CDR3 sequence (DNA): TGTGCCAGCAGCGCCTCGGGATCTCACAATGAGCAGTTCTTC. This encodes CASSASGSHNEQFF.

This clone was observed a single time. CDR3 region: CASSQTGGSYEQYF. CDR3 bases: TGTGCCAGCTCCCAAACAGGGGGGTCCTACGAGCAGTACTTC. The rearrangement joins TRBV18 to TRBJ2-7; 8 bases fit TRBD1. The CDR3 extends over 14 amino acids. With V trimmed by 6 bases and J by 1 base, 5 bases remained unmatched. The germline gives CDR1 KGHSH, CDR2 LQKENI. Combining the CDR3 with reference TRBV18 and TRBJ2-7 gives the whole variable domain NAGVMQNPRHLVRRRGQEARLRCSPMKGHSHVYWYRQLPEEGLKFMVYLQKENIIDESGMPKERFSAEFPKEGPSILRIQQVVRGDSAAYFCASSQTGGSYEQYFGPGTRLTVT.

The CDR3 DNA is TGTGCCAGCAGCTCTGGACAGGGGTTCTACGAGCAGTACTTC. This sequence encodes CASSSGQGFYEQYF. The chain links TRBV7-9 to TRBJ2-7, with TRBD1 identical over 9 bases. Germline lookup yields CDR1 SEHNR and CDR2 FQNEAQ (reference sequence). After removal of 4 bases from V and 3 bases from J, the junction contained 4 bases not matched to a gene. This CDR3 comprises 14 residues.

As concerns this clone: At the DNA level, this CDR3 is encoded by other sequences in the same sample as well. The chain joins TRBV27 to TRBJ1-5; D is possibly TRBD1 (6 bases). V was pared by 6 bases and J by 1 base, with 13 bases between. The CDR3 has 15 amino acids. Germline CDR1 is MNHEY and CDR2 is SMNVEV (reference sequence). The CDR3 DNA reads TGTGCCAGCAGCCCCGGTGGGGGCAGCAATCAGCCCCAGCATTTT. Translation gives CASSPGGGSNQPQHF.

The rearrangement joins TRBV10-3 to TRBJ2-1, with 7 bases that match TRBD2. The CDR3 loop spans 15 amino acids. Germline-derived CDR1 and CDR2 are ENHRY and SYGVKD. The V segment lost 3 bases and the J segment 6 bases; nucleotides outside the gene matches: 8. For the CDR3, the DNA is TGTGCCATCAGTGACTCGCTAGCGGAGCGCAATGAGCAGTTCTTC. It translates to CAISDSLAERNEQFF.

The table lists this clone with a count of one. V and J are TRBV10-2 and TRBJ2-1, with unresolved D. The CDR3 has 18 residues. The V end was cut by 0 bases, the J end by 0 bases, with 15 bases between. Germline loops: CDR1 WSHSY, CDR2 SAAADI. DNA for the CDR3: TGCGCCAGCAGTGAGTCACTCCCACGGTGGAGCTCCTACAATGAGCAGTTCTTC. Protein product: CASSESLPRWSSYNEQFF.

The V call is TRBV11-2, the J call TRBJ2-1; D might be TRBD2 (5 bases). Germline V gives CDR1 SGHAT, CDR2 FQNNGV. The V end was cut by 0 bases, the J end by 10 bases, with 16 bases between. CDR3 length: 15 residues. The CDR3 spells CASSLEFSGIGEQFF. The CDR3 nucleotides read TGTGCCAGCAGCTTAGAATTCTCGGGGATCGGGGAGCAGTTCTTC.

The V and J genes are TRBV7-2 and TRBJ2-7; D is undetermined. There are 16 residues in the CDR3. Per the germline V gene, CDR1 is SGHTA and CDR2 is FQGNSA. V lost 1 base to trimming and J lost 4 bases, with 17 bases between them. This CDR3 reads CASSLDSASGWYEQYF. As DNA, the CDR3 is TGTGCCAGCAGCTTAGATTCGGCCTCCGGGTGGTACGAGCAGTACTTC. Drawing the rest from reference TRBV7-2 and TRBJ2-7, the complete variable domain is GAGVSQSPSNKVTEKGKDVELRCDPISGHTALYWYRQSLGQGLEFLIYFQGNSAPDKSGLPSDRFSAERTGGSVSTLTIQRTQQEDSAVYLCASSLDSASGWYEQYFGPGTRLTVT.

This rearrangement joins TRBV9 to TRBJ1-4; 10 nucleotides agree with TRBD1. The trim removed 0 bases at V and 6 bases at J, leaving 5 bases unmatched. Germline CDR1 is SGDLS and CDR2 is YYNGEE. The CDR3 runs to 16 residues. The CDR3 DNA reads TGTGCCAGCAGCGTAGGAGTGGGGACAGGGGATGAAAAACTGTTTTTT. This encodes CASSVGVGTGDEKLFF.

For this clone: Other DNA sequences of this sample code for an identical CDR3. The chain joins TRBV5-6 to TRBJ2-7; D call uncertain. This CDR3 contains 13 residues. CDR1 SGHDT and CDR2 YYEEEE come from the germline V gene. Deletions cut 1 base from V and 3 bases from J, with 8 bases between. The CDR3 DNA follows: TGTGCCAGCAGCTTGAACAGCCTCTACGAGCAGTACTTC. Amino acids: CASSLNSLYEQYF. Supplemented by reference TRBV5-6 and TRBJ2-7, the full variable domain reads DAGVTQSPTHLIKTRGQQVTLRCSPKSGHDTVSWYQQALGQGPQFIFQYYEEEERQRGNFPDRFSGHQFPNYSSELNVNALLLGDSALYLCASSLNSLYEQYFGPGTRLTVT.

The chain employs TRBV27 and TRBJ2-3; D not resolved. The V end was cut by 0 bases, the J end by 2 bases, with 15 bases between. Germline V gene data show CDR1 as MNHEY and CDR2 as SMNVEV (reference sequence). This CDR3 spans 17 amino acids. The CDR3 coding sequence is TGTGCCAGCAGTTTATCTGCTGAGAGAGCTTACACAGATACGCAGTATTTT. Protein sequence: CASSLSAERAYTDTQYF.

The rearrangement uses TRBV5-3 and TRBJ2-5; D unclear. TRBV5-3 is recorded as an ORF, its role being uncertain. The CDR3 is 16 residues long. V lost 0 bases and J lost 2, with 14 bases in between. Here the CDR3 DNA reads TGTGCCAGAAGCTTGGACGTTAACACCGTTCAAGAGACCCAGTACTTC. Its protein is CARSLDVNTVQETQYF.

The chain uses TRBV7-3 and TRBJ2-7; weak D call: TRBD2 (6 bases). Germline values: CDR1 SGHTA, CDR2 FQGTGA. The length of the CDR3 is 13 residues. V lost 6 bases and J lost 6, with 15 bases in between. The CDR3 region is CASRFPGLCEQYF. The CDR3 coding sequence is TGTGCCAGCAGATTCCCGGGACTCTGCGAGCAGTACTTC. The full variable domain, with the rest looked up from reference TRBV7-3 and TRBJ2-7, is GAGVSQTPSNKVTEKGKYVELRCDPISGHTALYWYRQSLGQGPEFLIYFQGTGAADDSGLPNDRFFAVRPEGSVSTLKIQRTERGDSAVYLCASRFPGLCEQYFGPGTRLTVT.

The gene calls are TRBV28 and TRBJ2-3; D assignment may be TRBD1 or TRBD2 (9 bases each). V was clipped by 7 bases and J by 4 bases, with 27 bases between them. The CDR3 covers 18 residues. Per germline, CDR1 MDHEN and CDR2 SYDVKM. The CDR3: CASIPGQGGSGSPDTQYF. CDR3 DNA: TGTGCCAGCATACCGGGACAGGGAGGTAGCGGGAGCCCAGATACGCAGTATTTT.

The V gene is TRBV2, the J gene TRBJ2-5, with 7 bases fitting TRBD1. This CDR3 contains 13 residues. Germline V gene lookup returns CDR1 SNHLY and CDR2 FYNNEI. Trimming cost V 6 bases and J 2 bases; bases outside gene matches: 3. The CDR3 is CASRGTAQETQYF. In DNA form, the CDR3 reads TGTGCCAGCAGGGGGACAGCTCAAGAGACCCAGTACTTC.

This clone was seen a single time. The rearrangement joins TRBV30 to TRBJ1-1, with 9 bases fitting TRBD1. J was trimmed by 0 bases and V by 4 bases; bases with no gene match: 6. This CDR3 comprises 15 residues. The germline gives CDR1 GTSNPN, CDR2 SVGIG (reference sequence). The CDR3 DNA follows: TGTGCCTGGACGGTGGGACAGGGCATGAACACTGAAGCTTTCTTT. This translates into CAWTVGQGMNTEAFF.

The V and J genes are TRBV23-1 and TRBJ1-3; D is ambiguous. TRBV23-1 is an ORF, and what it does is uncertain. Trimming left V 7 bases short and J 4 bases short, with 17 bases between. The CDR3 spans 15 residues. The CDR3 reads CASIWYAVFGNTIYF. The CDR3 DNA sequence: TGCGCCAGCATTTGGTATGCAGTTTTCGGAAACACCATATATTTT.

The chain carries TRBV7-9 and TRBJ2-7, with 8 bases lining up with TRBD2. Germline values: CDR1 SEHNR, CDR2 FQNEAQ (reference sequence). V lost 10 bases, J lost 7 bases, and 12 bases stayed unmatched. The CDR3 runs 13 residues. The CDR3 region is CATRDGRAREQYF. In nucleotides, the CDR3 is TGTGCCACCCGGGACGGGAGGGCGCGGGAGCAGTACTTC.

The chain combines TRBV4-3 with TRBJ2-5; 13 nucleotides match TRBD2. This CDR3 is 17 amino acids long. CDR1 is LGHNA, CDR2 YSLEER, per germline. The V segment lost 2 bases and the J segment 2 bases; nucleotides outside the gene matches: 5. The DNA for the CDR3 is TGCGCCAGCAGCCAAACGCCGGGACTAGCGGGGCAAGAGACCCAGTACTTC. Translating gives CASSQTPGLAGQETQYF.

The chain links TRBV19 to TRBJ2-5; D is possibly TRBD2 (7 bases). The CDR3 spans 15 residues. Germline V gives CDR1 LNHDA, CDR2 SQIVND (reference sequence). V was trimmed by 2 bases and J by 5 bases, leaving 15 bases between them. The DNA for the CDR3 is TGTGCCAGTAGTATAATCGGGGGGCGCGGGGAGACCCAGTACTTC. Amino acids: CASSIIGGRGETQYF.